The 18 T cell receptor beta chains in this list originate from one sample, sequenced in a study of blood T cell repertoires in COVID-19. Sequenced by immunoSEQ multiplex PCR; TCRdb stores in-frame clones only, minus some. The sample records approximately 280,000 clones, approximately 91% being singletons. Sequences were obtained from peripheral blood. These receptors originate from a woman aged 60 to 75 with acute or convalescent COVID-19.

The V gene is TRBV21-1, the J gene TRBJ2-2; the table names TRBD1, a call not compared with the DNA. TRBV21-1 is marked as a pseudogene. The CDR3 contains 15 residues. The CDR3: CASVTGHPNTGELFF. CDR3 sequence (DNA): TGTGCCAGCGTTACGGGACACCCCAACACCGGGGAGCTGTTTTTT.

The chain couples TRBV11-1 to TRBJ2-5; the match to TRBD1 covers 8 bases. The V gene's germline CDR1 is SGHAT and CDR2 FQDESV (reference sequence). Trimming cost V 5 bases and J 2 bases; bases outside gene matches: 7. This CDR3 is 15 amino acids long. The CDR3 here is CASSPHRGFQETQYF. The CDR3 bases are TGTGCCAGCAGCCCCCACAGGGGGTTTCAAGAGACCCAGTACTTC. The complete variable domain, with remaining parts taken from reference TRBV11-1 and TRBJ2-5, reads EAEVAQSPRYKITEKSQAVAFWCDPISGHATLYWYRQILGQGPELLVQFQDESVVDDSQLPKDRFSAERLKGVDSTLKIQPAELGDSAMYLCASSPHRGFQETQYFGPGTRLLVL.

The CDR3 bases are TGTGCCAGCAGTGACAGGGTTGATCAATTGGAGCTGTTTTTT. Encoded protein: CASSDRVDQLELFF. The chain employs TRBV6-2 or TRBV6-3 and TRBJ2-2; TRBD1 matches at 7 bases. Germline V gene sequence: CDR1 MNHEY, CDR2 SVGEGT. J lost 10 bases, V lost 5 bases, and 10 bases had no gene match. The CDR3 is made up of 14 amino acids.

The rearrangement uses TRBV7-3 and TRBJ2-7; D might be TRBD1 (6 bases). Germline V gives CDR1 SGHTA, CDR2 FQGTGA. CDR3 length: 14 amino acids. Trimming cost V 6 bases and J 3 bases, with 15 bases left between them. This chain's CDR3 is CASSPTGGGYEQYF. DNA for the CDR3: TGTGCCAGCAGTCCGACAGGTGGGGGCTACGAGCAGTACTTC.

The chain is built from TRBV19 and TRBJ2-7; 7 bases align to TRBD1. Germline V lookup: CDR1 LNHDA, CDR2 SQIVND (reference sequence). The CDR3 totals 16 residues. The V gene end was trimmed by 3 bases and the J gene end by 3 bases; junction bases not matched to a gene: 11. This CDR3 is CASSISDREPYYEQYF. CDR3 DNA: TGTGCCAGTAGTATTTCCGACAGGGAACCTTACTACGAGCAGTACTTC.

J is TRBJ2-3 and V is TRBV7-2; 10 positions agree with TRBD2. Losses at the gene ends were 4 bases for V and 11 bases for J; bases not matched to a gene: 15. The CDR3 runs to 16 residues. CDR1 and CDR2 (germline): SGHTA, FQGNSA. Here the CDR3 DNA reads TGTGCCAGCAGCTATGGGACTAGCGCGTCTCCTGGGAGGCAGTATTTT. As protein: CASSYGTSASPGRQYF.

This chain uses TRBV3-1 (or the pseudogene TRBV3-2) with TRBJ1-3; 8 bases map to TRBD1. CDR3 length equals 18 residues. From germline, CDR1 is LGHDT and CDR2 YNNKEL (reference sequence). V lost 7 bases to trimming and J lost 7 bases; unmatched junction nucleotides: 21. This chain's CDR3 is CASTTGTGGRRERNTIYF. The CDR3 DNA follows: TGTGCCAGCACCACCGGGACAGGTGGTCGTCGGGAAAGGAACACCATATATTTT.

The chain couples TRBV2 to TRBJ1-5; a weak D match, TRBD1 (6 bases). This CDR3 is 14 amino acids long. Germline V gene data show CDR1 as SNHLY and CDR2 as FYNNEI. The ends were cut back, 6 bases at V and 3 bases at J, with 12 bases in the middle. The CDR3 reads CASRSTGNNQPQHF. The CDR3 coding sequence is TGTGCCAGCAGGTCCACAGGGAACAATCAGCCCCAGCATTTT.

The rearrangement joins TRBV2 to TRBJ2-1; 7 bases match TRBD1. CDR3 length: 14 amino acids. Germline CDR1 reads SNHLY; CDR2 reads FYNNEI. V was clipped by 8 bases and J by 2 bases; unmatched bases: 6. Written as DNA, the CDR3 is TGTGCCAGCCCCCGGGACAGAACCTACAATGAGCAGTTCTTC. This gives the protein CASPRDRTYNEQFF.

This chain uses TRBV24-1 with TRBJ2-2, with 7 bases fitting TRBD1. V was pared by 7 bases and J by 6 bases, with 16 bases of the junction left unmatched. The CDR3 loop spans 17 amino acids. The germline gives CDR1 KGHDR, CDR2 SFDVKD. CDR3 amino acids: CATSSSGGYRTAGELFF. CDR3 DNA: TGTGCCACCAGCTCTTCAGGGGGATATAGAACTGCCGGGGAGCTGTTTTTT.

The V gene is TRBV28, the J gene TRBJ2-3; tentatively, D is TRBD1 (6 bases). The CDR3 extends over 16 amino acids. In germline, CDR1 is MDHEN, CDR2 SYDVKM. V lost 6 bases and J 4 bases, leaving 20 bases between the germline ends. In nucleotides, the CDR3 is TGTGCCAGCAGGGGGGAATCCCCAGGGGCGGCAGATACGCAGTATTTT. As protein: CASRGESPGAADTQYF.

This chain links TRBV6-5 with TRBJ1-5; the D is unclear. The CDR3 extends over 13 amino acids. CDR1 and CDR2 from the germline V gene are MNHEY and SVGAGI. Trimming left V 8 bases short and J 0 bases short, with 8 bases between. CDR3 sequence: CASGRNSNQPQHF. The CDR3 nucleotides read TGTGCCAGCGGCCGAAATAGCAATCAGCCCCAGCATTTT.

J is TRBJ1-3 and V is TRBV6-1; D ambiguous. Germline CDR1 reads MNHNS; CDR2 reads SASEGT. This CDR3 contains 13 residues. The ends were cut back, 3 bases at V and 4 bases at J, with 7 bases in the middle. CDR3 DNA sequence: TGTGCCAGCAGTGACGGGATCGGAAACACCATATATTTT. This gives the protein CASSDGIGNTIYF.

This chain links TRBV5-1 with TRBJ2-3; 15 bases match TRBD2. Germline loops: CDR1 SGHRS, CDR2 YFSETQ. The CDR3 sequence is 17 residues long. Germline trimming cut 4 bases from V and 6 bases from J; bases unmatched to any gene: 9. CDR3 DNA: TGCGCCAGCAGCAGAGGACTAGCGGGAGGGCCATCCGATACGCAGTATTTT. Residues: CASSRGLAGGPSDTQYF.

The chain recombines TRBV5-4 with TRBJ1-1; D uncertain. V lost 3 bases to trimming and J lost 1 base, with 10 bases between them. The CDR3 contains 14 residues. CDR1 SGHNT and CDR2 YYREEE come from the germline V gene (reference sequence). The CDR3: CASSSETANTEAFF. The CDR3 bases are TGTGCCAGCAGCTCGGAGACGGCGAACACTGAAGCTTTCTTT.

Only one count was recorded for this clone. The chain couples TRBV19 to TRBJ2-7, with 7 positions matching TRBD1. J lost 1 base, V lost 3 bases, and 6 bases had no gene match. Germline assignment: CDR1 LNHDA and CDR2 SQIVND (reference sequence). CDR3 length equals 15 residues. The CDR3 loop is CASSMLTGPSYEQYF. CDR3 DNA sequence: TGTGCCAGTAGTATGTTGACAGGGCCGTCCTACGAGCAGTACTTC.

The V call is TRBV6-4, the J call TRBJ1-1, with D uncertain. Germline CDR1 is MRHNA and CDR2 is SNTAGT. The germline V and J ends were trimmed by 6 bases and 1 base, with 15 bases remaining between them. The CDR3 is 15 amino acids. CDR3 coding DNA: TGTGCCAGCAGACTATCAAGCGCGGAGAACACTGAAGCTTTCTTT. Amino acid sequence: CASRLSSAENTEAFF.

This sequence joins TRBV2 and TRBJ2-7; D is perhaps TRBD2 (5 bases). This CDR3 spans 13 amino acids. V lost 7 bases, J lost 4 bases, and 14 bases lay in between. CDR1 SNHLY and CDR2 FYNNEI come from the germline V gene. CDR3 protein: CASILDLDYEQYF. CDR3 coding DNA: TGTGCCAGCATATTGGACTTAGATTACGAGCAGTACTTC.